Listed below are T cell receptor beta chains from one sample, sequenced in a study of blood T cells in healthy people across ages. TCRdb analysed the 5' RACE reads with MiXCR anew, one entry per CDR3 protein. The sample records approximately 2,000,000 distinct CDR3 sequences, about 39% being singletons. The sequencing input was blood. The receptor source for this set is a human donor in good health. Both conserved end residues are part of each CDR3. Each record gives: clone size, V gene, D gene, J gene, CDR3 DNA, CDR3 protein. A D gene is named only where the DNA matches it firmly. Only some rows state a clone size, as once, few, many or a class for expanded clones.

abundance: .
v_gene: TRBV11-2
d_gene: .
j_gene: TRBJ1-2
CDR3nt: TGTGCCAGCAGCTTGGACAATTATAGCTACACCTTC
CDR3aa: CASSLDNYSYTF

abundance: .
v_gene: TRBV7-9
d_gene: .
j_gene: TRBJ2-3
CDR3nt: TGTGCCAGCAGCTCGTATGGGGGATCCGAAGTGGGAGATACGCAGTATTTT
CDR3aa: CASSSYGGSEVGDTQYF

abundance: few
v_gene: TRBV24-1
d_gene: TRBD1
j_gene: TRBJ2-1
CDR3nt: TGTGCCACCAGTGAGCCCTTAATGGGACAGGGGAGCAATGAGCAGTTCTTC
CDR3aa: CATSEPLMGQGSNEQFF

abundance: few
v_gene: TRBV6-5
d_gene: .
j_gene: TRBJ2-1
CDR3nt: TGTGCCAGCAGTTACTCGGGGGTCTCCCTATACAATGAGCAGTTCTTC
CDR3aa: CASSYSGVSLYNEQFF

abundance: .
v_gene: TRBV12-3/TRBV12-4
d_gene: .
j_gene: TRBJ1-3
CDR3nt: TGTGCCAGCATTCGTATGATCTCTGGAAACACCATATATTTT
CDR3aa: CASIRMISGNTIYF

abundance: .
v_gene: TRBV5-6
d_gene: TRBD1
j_gene: TRBJ2-7
CDR3nt: TGTGCCAGCAGCTTAATGGGACAGTTGAGCTCCTACGAGCAGTACTTC
CDR3aa: CASSLMGQLSSYEQYF

abundance: few
v_gene: TRBV5-1
d_gene: .
j_gene: TRBJ1-2
CDR3nt: TGCGCCAGCAGCTTGGGCCACTTCAACTATGGCTACACCTTC
CDR3aa: CASSLGHFNYGYTF

abundance: few
v_gene: TRBV5-4
d_gene: .
j_gene: TRBJ2-3
CDR3nt: TGTGCCAGCAGCTTGTGGACAACTAGCACAGATACGCAGTATTTT
CDR3aa: CASSLWTTSTDTQYF

abundance: .
v_gene: TRBV2
d_gene: TRBD1
j_gene: TRBJ2-1
CDR3nt: TGTGCCAGTAAGGACAGGGGGCGAATTTGGGACGTGAATGAGCAGTTCTTC
CDR3aa: CASKDRGRIWDVNEQFF

abundance: .
v_gene: TRBV2
d_gene: TRBD1
j_gene: TRBJ2-1
CDR3nt: TGTGCCAGCAGGCTACAGGGGGCCTACAATGAGCAGTTCTTC
CDR3aa: CASRLQGAYNEQFF

abundance: .
v_gene: TRBV9
d_gene: .
j_gene: TRBJ2-3
CDR3nt: TGTGCCCGCAGCGTAGGGGGGGTAGGGACAGATACGCAGTATTTT
CDR3aa: CARSVGGVGTDTQYF

abundance: .
v_gene: TRBV7-9
d_gene: .
j_gene: TRBJ2-5
CDR3nt: TGTGCCAGCAGCTTAGTCATAGCGGAGACCCAGTACTTC
CDR3aa: CASSLVIAETQYF

abundance: .
v_gene: TRBV29-1
d_gene: .
j_gene: TRBJ2-1
CDR3nt: TGCAGTGCCCGGGGGGCTAGATACAATGAGCAGTTCTTC
CDR3aa: CSARGARYNEQFF

abundance: few
v_gene: TRBV6-1
d_gene: .
j_gene: TRBJ2-3
CDR3nt: TGTGCCAGCAGCCTCTTTCTCGGGGTACGGGGGCCCACAGATACGCAGTATTTT
CDR3aa: CASSLFLGVRGPTDTQYF

abundance: .
v_gene: TRBV9
d_gene: TRBD1
j_gene: TRBJ1-4
CDR3nt: TGTGCCAGCAGCGCGGGACAGGGGAATGAAAAACTGTTTTTT
CDR3aa: CASSAGQGNEKLFF

abundance: many
v_gene: TRBV29-1
d_gene: .
j_gene: TRBJ2-7
CDR3nt: TGCAGCGTTCGGCAGGGGTCCTACGAGCAGTACTTC
CDR3aa: CSVRQGSYEQYF

abundance: .
v_gene: TRBV6-8
d_gene: .
j_gene: TRBJ1-5
CDR3nt: TGTGCCAGCAGTTACGGGCAGGGTGGAAGGAGTCAGCCCCAGCATTTT
CDR3aa: CASSYGQGGRSQPQHF

abundance: .
v_gene: TRBV5-1
d_gene: .
j_gene: TRBJ1-1
CDR3nt: TGCGCCAGCAGCGATTCCGGGGGCCCTGAAGCTTTCTTT
CDR3aa: CASSDSGGPEAFF

abundance: .
v_gene: TRBV12-3/TRBV12-4
d_gene: .
j_gene: TRBJ1-1
CDR3nt: TGTGCCAGCAGTTTGGCGGGGCGGGTGGACACTGAAGCTTTCTTT
CDR3aa: CASSLAGRVDTEAFF

abundance: few
v_gene: TRBV27
d_gene: .
j_gene: TRBJ2-4
CDR3nt: TGTGCCAGCAGTTTATGGTCCAGGGTCCAGGAGACAGGAAAAAACATTCAGTACTTC
CDR3aa: CASSLWSRVQETGKNIQYF

abundance: .
v_gene: TRBV13
d_gene: .
j_gene: TRBJ2-5
CDR3nt: TGTGCCAGCAGCTTAATACGGGACGTGACCCAGTACTTC
CDR3aa: CASSLIRDVTQYF

abundance: .
v_gene: TRBV12-3/TRBV12-4
d_gene: .
j_gene: TRBJ1-4
CDR3nt: TGTGCCAGCAGTCCACGGACAGCTTATAATGAAAAACTGTTTTTT
CDR3aa: CASSPRTAYNEKLFF